Listed below are T cell receptor beta chains from one sample, sequenced in a study of immune evolution from preneoplasia to lung adenocarcinoma. TCRdb's table, derived via immunoSEQ multiplex PCR, lists solely in-frame clones and lacks some. The table has roughly 8,100 clones, around 74% seen once; the top ten hold 6.5% to 10%. Sequenced input: FFPE atypical adenomatous hyperplasia tissue from the lung. These receptors were collected from a donor of 70 years or more with lung adenocarcinoma. Some clones in this sample may be carry-over from other donors' samples. The CDR3 runs from the conserved cysteine through the conserved F or W. D genes are given only for firm matches. Some rows mark clone size as missing; the rest say once, few, many or name a class of expanded clone.

len | d_gene | abundance | j_gene | v_gene | CDR3aa | CDR3nt
13 | . | . | TRBJ2-7 | TRBV2 | CASSMEGTYEQYF | TGTGCCAGCAGTATGGAAGGGACCTACGAGCAGTACTTC
13 | . | . | TRBJ2-7 | TRBV19 | CASSSYAGREQYF | TGTGCCAGTAGTAGTTATGCAGGGCGCGAGCAGTACTTC
15 | . | . | TRBJ1-6 | TRBV6-6 | CASNPRGSENSPLHF | TGTGCCAGCAATCCTAGGGGGTCCGAAAATTCACCCCTCCACTTT
15 | TRBD1 | few | TRBJ1-2 | TRBV29-1 | CSVDLGTGANYGYTF | TGCAGCGTAGATTTAGGGACAGGAGCTAACTATGGCTACACCTTC
13 | TRBD1 | . | TRBJ1-4 | TRBV19 | CASRGTGREKLFF | TGTGCCAGTAGGGGGACAGGGCGCGAAAAACTGTTTTTT
10 | . | . | TRBJ2-2 | TRBV10-3 | CAIGAGELFF | TGTGCCATCGGTGCCGGGGAGCTGTTTTTT
15 | TRBD1 | . | TRBJ2-5 | TRBV28 | CASSLDRASKETQYF | TGTGCCAGCAGTCTGGACAGGGCTTCGAAAGAGACCCAGTACTTC
14 | TRBD1 | . | TRBJ2-1 | TRBV18 | CASSVGQGHNEQFF | TGTGCCAGCTCAGTTGGACAGGGCCACAATGAGCAGTTCTTC
15 | . | . | TRBJ2-7 | TRBV4-1 | CASSQGWGGSYEQYF | TGCGCCAGCAGCCAAGGCTGGGGAGGCTCCTACGAGCAGTACTTC
12 | . | . | TRBJ1-2 | TRBV12-5 | CASSRSNYGYTF | TGTGCTAGTAGCCGGTCTAACTATGGCTACACCTTC
13 | TRBD1 | . | TRBJ1-2 | TRBV2 | CATRGGELYGYTF | TGTGCCACCAGGGGGGGGGAGTTGTATGGCTACACCTTC
16 | . | . | TRBJ1-3 | TRBV7-8 | CASSSAGRDLRNTIYF | TGTGCCAGCAGCTCCGCAGGCCGGGACCTCAGAAACACCATATATTTT
14 | TRBD1 | . | TRBJ1-2 | TRBV6-1 | CASRQGGGSYGYTF | TGTGCCAGCAGGCAGGGGGGCGGTAGCTATGGCTACACCTTC
15 | . | . | TRBJ1-3 | TRBV5-5 | CASSFRDFSGNTIYF | TGTGCCAGCAGCTTCAGGGATTTCTCTGGAAACACCATATATTTT
15 | . | . | TRBJ2-1 | TRBV6-1 | CASTSEPSSYNEQFF | TGTGCCAGCACCTCAGAACCGAGCTCCTACAATGAGCAGTTCTTC
13 | . | . | TRBJ2-7 | TRBV30 | CAWEVEGLYEQYF | TGTGCCTGGGAGGTGGAAGGGCTATACGAGCAGTACTTC
16 | . | . | TRBJ1-1 | TRBV5-1 | CASSLALQVPNTEAFF | TGCGCCAGCAGCTTGGCACTTCAGGTCCCGAACACTGAAGCTTTCTTT
14 | TRBD1 | . | TRBJ1-3 | TRBV28 | CASSPRDRANTIYF | TGTGCCAGCAGTCCTCGGGACAGGGCTAACACCATATATTTT
16 | . | . | TRBJ2-2 | TRBV28 | CASSRAKDLNTGELFF | TGTGCCAGCAGTCGTGCTAAGGATCTGAACACCGGGGAGCTGTTTTTT
15 | . | . | TRBJ1-6 | TRBV6-1 | CASSHGPEENSPLHF | TGTGCCAGCAGTCACGGACCGGAGGAGAATTCACCCCTCCACTTT
13 | . | . | TRBJ2-7 | TRBV18 | CASSYALLYEQYF | TGTGCCAGCTCCTACGCGCTGCTTTACGAGCAGTACTTC
15 | TRBD1 | . | TRBJ2-4 | TRBV28 | CASSFGTGELNIQYF | TGTGCCAGCAGTTTCGGGACAGGGGAATTAAACATTCAGTACTTC
14 | . | . | TRBJ1-1 | TRBV7-3 | CASSLTGGGTEAFF | TGTGCCAGCAGCTTAACGGGAGGAGGGACTGAAGCTTTCTTT
17 | . | . | TRBJ1-5 | TRBV6-1 | CASSEAPAIYSNQPQHF | TGTGCCAGCAGTGAAGCCCCAGCGATTTATAGCAATCAGCCCCAGCATTTT
16 | . | . | TRBJ2-2 | TRBV13 | CASSSRPDWRDGELFF | TGTGCCAGCAGCTCGCGCCCGGACTGGAGAGACGGGGAGCTGTTTTTT
13 | . | . | TRBJ2-3 | TRBV29-1 | CSVAGGFENTQYF | TGCAGCGTGGCTGGGGGGTTCGAAAATACGCAGTATTTT
15 | TRBD1 | . | TRBJ2-7 | TRBV4-1 | CASSQQTGWYDEQYF | TGCGCCAGCAGCCAACAGACAGGGTGGTATGACGAGCAGTACTTC
13 | TRBD1 | few | TRBJ1-2 | TRBV30 | CAWSSDRGYGYTF | TGTGCCTGGAGTTCCGACAGGGGGTATGGCTACACCTTC
14 | . | . | TRBJ2-5 | TRBV11-2 | CASSLVGGVETQYF | TGTGCCAGCAGCTTAGTAGGGGGGGTAGAGACCCAGTACTTC
15 | . | . | TRBJ2-1 | TRBV28 | CASSTLSGAYNEQFF | TGTGCCAGCAGTACCCTCAGCGGTGCCTACAATGAGCAGTTCTTC